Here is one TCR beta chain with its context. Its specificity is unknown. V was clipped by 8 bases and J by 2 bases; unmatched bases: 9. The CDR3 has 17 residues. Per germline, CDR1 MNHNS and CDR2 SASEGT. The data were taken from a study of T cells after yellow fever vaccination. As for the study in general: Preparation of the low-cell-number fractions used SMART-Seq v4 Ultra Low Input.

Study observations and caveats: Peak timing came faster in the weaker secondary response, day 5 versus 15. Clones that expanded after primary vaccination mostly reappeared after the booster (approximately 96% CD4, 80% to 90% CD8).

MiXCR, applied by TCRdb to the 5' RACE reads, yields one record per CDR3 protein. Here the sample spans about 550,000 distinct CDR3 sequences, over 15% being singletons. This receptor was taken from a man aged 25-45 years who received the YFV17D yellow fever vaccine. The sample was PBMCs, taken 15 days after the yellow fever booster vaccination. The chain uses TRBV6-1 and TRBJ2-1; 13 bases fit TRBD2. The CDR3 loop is CASGGRTSGSTYNEQFF. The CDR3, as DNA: TGTGCCAGCGGGGGTCGGACTAGCGGGAGTACCTACAATGAGCAGTTCTTC.